The 31 T cell receptor beta chains presented below share a single source sample, sequenced in a study of post-analysis software for immune sequencing data. cDNA libraries for TCR beta contained unique molecular identifiers. TCRdb processed the PCR reads anew with MiXCR; each CDR3 protein has one entry. The profile shows hundreds of thousands of distinct CDR3 sequences, roughly three fifths of them singletons. Overall study results and limits: In patients, TRBV5-6, TRBV5-1 and TRBV20-1 belonged to five TRBV segments found more frequently than in controls.

These TCRs' antigens remain unknown. Material for sequencing was blood. Receptor source: a girl aged 2 to 9 with multiple sclerosis.

This clonotype occurred a few times. This chain uses TRBV20-1 with TRBJ2-3, with a tentative D call TRBD2 (6 bases). The germline CDR1 and CDR2 sequences are DFQATT and SNEGSKA (reference sequence). V was trimmed by 6 bases and J by 5 bases, leaving 15 bases between them. The CDR3 totals 13 residues. CDR3 sequence: CSARGLALDTQYF. CDR3 nucleotide sequence: TGCAGTGCCCGCGGGCTAGCGTTAGATACGCAGTATTTT.

This clonotype has ten or more counts. The rearrangement uses TRBV5-1 and TRBJ2-7, with D possibly matching TRBD1 (5 bases). CDR1 is SGHRS, CDR2 YFSETQ, per germline. This CDR3 has 14 residues. V lost 2 bases and J lost 1, with 10 bases in between. The CDR3 DNA reads as TGCGCCAGCAGCTTAACGGCAGGGTCCTACGAGCAGTACTTC. Translation gives CASSLTAGSYEQYF.

The chain employs TRBV20-1 and TRBJ2-3; TRBD2 matches at 10 bases. CDR3 size: 15 residues. Per germline, CDR1 DFQATT and CDR2 SNEGSKA (reference sequence). The V and J ends lost 6 bases and 1 base, in that order; junction bases with no gene match: 7. The CDR3, as DNA: TGCAGTGCCCACTACGGGACTAGCGGCACAGATACGCAGTATTTT. It specifies CSAHYGTSGTDTQYF.

The V gene is TRBV20-1, the J gene TRBJ2-4; TRBD2 matches at 12 bases. The DNA end is a closer match to TRBJ2-7, so the J assignment may be wrong. From germline, CDR1 is DFQATT and CDR2 SNEGSKA (reference sequence). There are 15 residues in the CDR3. The CDR3 protein is CSADASGRADYEQYF. The DNA of the CDR3 is TGCAGTGCGGATGCTAGCGGGAGGGCCGACTACGAGCAGTACTTC.

The chain employs TRBV5-1 and TRBJ1-2, with D hard to call. The CDR3 length is 11 residues. The germline V and J ends were trimmed by 2 bases and 7 bases, with 6 bases remaining between them. CDR1 SGHRS and CDR2 YFSETQ come from the germline V gene. CDR3 nucleotide sequence: TGCGCCAGCAGCTTCGGTCTTGGCTACACCTTC. It is translated as CASSFGLGYTF.

The chain has TRBV6-6 and TRBJ1-2; D not certain. Trimming took off 5 bases at V and 2 bases at J, with 9 bases between the two ends. The CDR3 runs to 13 residues. Looked up from germline, CDR1 is MNHNY and CDR2 is SVGAGI (reference sequence). The chain's CDR3 is CASSNPDNYGYTF. The CDR3 DNA reads as TGTGCCAGCAGTAATCCGGACAACTATGGCTACACCTTC.

The chain carries TRBV5-5 and TRBJ2-7; 7 nucleotides align to TRBD1. This CDR3 has 14 amino acids. Germline CDR1 reads SGHKS; CDR2 reads YYEKEE (reference sequence). The trim removed 3 bases at V and 3 bases at J, leaving 6 bases unmatched. The CDR3 DNA follows: TGTGCCAGCAGCTGGACGGGACAGAGCTACGAGCAGTACTTC. It specifies CASSWTGQSYEQYF.

This chain links TRBV4-1 with TRBJ1-2; TRBD1 matches at 8 bases. The CDR3 runs to 16 residues. With 3 bases clipped from V and 0 bases from J, the junction kept 6 bases outside the gene matches. From germline, CDR1 is MGHRA and CDR2 YSYEKL. CDR3 in amino acids: CASSHRGQEANYGYTF. The CDR3 DNA sequence: TGCGCCAGCAGCCATCGGGGACAGGAAGCTAACTATGGCTACACCTTC.

J is TRBJ2-3 and V is TRBV6-5; D remains unclear. Trimming removed 0 bases at V and 2 bases at J, with 9 bases between. This CDR3 has 15 residues. The V gene's germline CDR1 is MNHEY and CDR2 SVGAGI. The CDR3 loop reads CASSYSGVTTDTQYF. In DNA, the CDR3 is TGTGCCAGCAGTTACTCGGGCGTTACCACAGATACGCAGTATTTT.

This clonotype was counted a few times. This chain connects TRBV5-5 to TRBJ1-2; D not resolved. Trimming took off 0 bases at V and 5 bases at J, with 11 bases between the two ends. Germline V gene sequence: CDR1 SGHKS, CDR2 YYEKEE (reference sequence). The CDR3 has 14 amino acids. The CDR3 is CASSLDERWYGYTF. The CDR3 DNA is TGTGCCAGCAGCTTGGACGAAAGATGGTATGGCTACACCTTC. The entire variable domain, with the rest obtained from reference TRBV5-5 and TRBJ1-2, is as follows: DAGVTQSPTHLIKTRGQQVTLRCSPISGHKSVSWYQQVLGQGPQFIFQYYEKEERGRGNFPDRFSARQFPNYSSELNVNALLLGDSALYLCASSLDERWYGYTFGSGTRLTVV.

The V call is TRBV27, the J call TRBJ2-1, with 7 bases fitting TRBD1. Trimming cost V 6 bases and J 6 bases; bases outside gene matches: 5. The CDR3 sequence is 13 residues long. CDR1 is MNHEY, CDR2 SMNVEV, per germline (reference sequence). This chain's CDR3 is CASRRQGSNEQFF. The CDR3, as DNA: TGTGCCAGCAGACGACAGGGTAGCAATGAGCAGTTCTTC.

In its sample, this clonotype was seen a few times. The chain couples TRBV20-1 to TRBJ2-1; 14 bases map to TRBD2. Looked up from germline, CDR1 is DFQATT and CDR2 is SNEGSKA (reference sequence). This CDR3 comprises 14 residues. Trimming took 4 bases from V and 7 from J; bases not matched to a gene: 3. This CDR3 is CSATGTSGRNEQFF. CDR3 nucleotide sequence: TGCAGTGCTACCGGGACTAGCGGGAGAAATGAGCAGTTCTTC.

The chain recombines TRBV29-1 with TRBJ2-3, with 8 bases that match TRBD1. CDR1 and CDR2 from the germline V gene are SQVTM and ANQGSEA. The CDR3 covers 13 residues. After removal of 1 base from V and 8 bases from J, the junction contained 5 bases not matched to a gene. The CDR3 sequence is CSVEGTGKFTQYF. The CDR3, as DNA: TGCAGCGTTGAAGGGACAGGGAAGTTTACGCAGTATTTT.

This clonotype was recorded a few times. The chain uses TRBV20-1 and TRBJ2-5; D is possibly TRBD1 or TRBD2 (5 bases each). Trimming took 1 base from V and 2 from J, leaving 11 bases between them. Germline CDR1 is DFQATT and CDR2 is SNEGSKA (reference sequence). The CDR3 length is 14 residues. For the CDR3, the DNA is TGCAGTGCTAGAGTTGGGAGACAGCAAGAGACCCAGTACTTC. Translation gives CSARVGRQQETQYF.

V is TRBV20-1 and J is TRBJ2-7; possible D gene TRBD2, 6 bases. The germline CDR1 and CDR2 sequences are DFQATT and SNEGSKA (reference sequence). The length of the CDR3 is 14 residues. With 0 bases removed from V and 4 bases from J, the gap between germline ends came to 13 bases. CDR3 nucleotides: TGCAGTGCTAGAGATTGGAGACTAGAGTACGAGCAGTACTTC. It codes for CSARDWRLEYEQYF.

This clonotype occurred a few times. The chain combines TRBV6-6 with TRBJ2-5; 7 bases align to TRBD2. Germline CDR1 reads MNHNY; CDR2 reads SVGAGI (reference sequence). The CDR3 is made up of 14 amino acids. V was clipped by 6 bases and J by 7 bases; unmatched bases: 11. As DNA, the CDR3 is TGTGCCAGCAGACGCCCCGACCGCGGGGGGACCCAGTACTTC. Amino acid sequence: CASRRPDRGGTQYF.

The V and J genes are TRBV2 and TRBJ1-5; D remains unclear. V lost 3 bases to trimming and J lost 8 bases, with 8 bases between them. Germline V gene data show CDR1 as SNHLY and CDR2 as FYNNEI. The CDR3 consists of 12 residues. CDR3 amino acids: CASSEYGEPQHF. CDR3 bases: TGTGCCAGCAGTGAGTATGGGGAGCCCCAGCATTTT. Drawing the rest from reference TRBV2 and TRBJ1-5, the complete variable domain is EPEVTQTPSHQVTQMGQEVILRCVPISNHLYFYWYRQILGQKVEFLVSFYNNEISEKSEIFDDQFSVERPDGSNFTLKIRSTKLEDSAMYFCASSEYGEPQHFGDGTRLSIL.

This chain uses TRBV29-1 with TRBJ2-1; tentatively, D is TRBD1 (5 bases). This CDR3 has 13 amino acids. Per the germline V gene, CDR1 is SQVTM and CDR2 is ANQGSEA. V was clipped by 8 bases and J by 0 bases, with 11 bases between them. CDR3 amino acids: CSTGRDSYNEQFF. DNA for the CDR3: TGCAGCACAGGAAGAGACTCCTACAATGAGCAGTTCTTC.

Only a few counts were recorded for this clonotype. As DNA, the CDR3 is TGTGCCAGCTCACCACCGACCTCTGGGGCCAACGTCCTGACTTTC. Protein: CASSPPTSGANVLTF. The genes are TRBV18 and TRBJ2-6; D is undetermined. The length of the CDR3 is 15 residues. V lost 0 bases and J lost 0, with 3 bases in between. Germline assignment: CDR1 KGHSH and CDR2 LQKENI.

The V call is TRBV5-1, the J call TRBJ1-1, with D perhaps matching TRBD1 (5 bases). Per the germline V gene, CDR1 is SGHRS and CDR2 is YFSETQ. There are 16 residues in the CDR3. Trimming removed 4 bases from V and 5 bases from J, with 21 bases in between. CDR3 bases: TGCGCCAGCAGCCCCGGGGGAAGAAGGAGGGAGACTGAAGCTTTCTTT. Amino acid sequence: CASSPGGRRRETEAFF. The full variable domain, with the rest looked up from reference TRBV5-1 and TRBJ1-1, is KAGVTQTPRYLIKTRGQQVTLSCSPISGHRSVSWYQQTPGQGLQFLFEYFSETQRNKGNFPGRFSGRQFSNSRSEMNVSTLELGDSALYLCASSPGGRRRETEAFFGQGTRLTVV.

V gene TRBV20-1 combines with J gene TRBJ1-2, with D perhaps matching TRBD1 (5 bases). In germline, CDR1 is DFQATT, CDR2 SNEGSKA (reference sequence). The CDR3 length is 14 residues. With 3 bases removed from V and 4 bases from J, the gap between germline ends came to 15 bases. CDR3 region: CSARDAGQTYGYTF. The CDR3 bases are TGCAGTGCTAGGGACGCGGGGCAGACCTATGGCTACACCTTC.

This chain connects TRBV12-3 or TRBV12-4 to TRBJ2-6; D not resolved. The CDR3 is 15 amino acids. V lost 6 bases to trimming and J lost 0 bases, with 9 bases between them. Here the CDR3 reads CASSPMSSGANVLTF. The CDR3 coding sequence is TGTGCCAGCAGCCCAATGAGCTCTGGGGCCAACGTCCTGACTTTC.

The chain employs TRBV5-6 and TRBJ2-1; perhaps TRBD2 as D (5 bases). Germline CDR1 SGHDT, CDR2 YYEEEE. The length of the CDR3 is 17 residues. Trimming took 4 bases from V and 0 from J, leaving 17 bases between them. This chain's CDR3 is CASSPWEYPYSYNEQFF. The CDR3 DNA follows: TGTGCCAGCAGCCCGTGGGAGTACCCCTACTCCTACAATGAGCAGTTCTTC.

The CDR3 loop is CASSFLAAPENIQYF. In DNA, the CDR3 is TGTGCCAGCAGCTTTCTGGCGGCGCCGGAAAACATTCAGTACTTC. The chain couples TRBV5-6 to TRBJ2-4; no clear D gene. This CDR3 contains 15 residues. Germline lookup yields CDR1 SGHDT and CDR2 YYEEEE. V lost 2 bases and J 5 bases, leaving 14 bases between the germline ends.

The chain uses TRBV15 and TRBJ2-5; D not certain. The J call may be incorrect, as the DNA end agrees better with TRBJ2-7. CDR1 LNHNV and CDR2 YYDKDF come from the germline V gene (reference sequence). This CDR3 has 14 amino acids. CDR3 amino acids: CATSRDRSFHEQYF. CDR3 sequence (DNA): TGTGCCACCAGCAGAGATCGTTCATTCCACGAGCAGTACTTC.

Notes on this clonotype: A clone one base away is much larger, so this may be a read error. The J gene is TRBJ2-1, the V gene TRBV12-3 or TRBV12-4; D call uncertain. The CDR3 spans 11 residues. The CDR3 loop is CASTSHNEQFF. CDR3 in DNA: TGTGCCAGCACCTCCCACAATGAGCAGTTCTTC.

The CDR3 loop reads CASSRDRVGQPQHF. Here the CDR3 DNA reads TGTGCCAGCAGCCGGGACAGGGTGGGTCAGCCCCAGCATTTT. This chain uses TRBV14 with TRBJ1-5, with 9 bases identical to TRBD1. The CDR3 contains 14 residues. V shed 4 bases, J shed 6 bases, and the junction held 4 bases outside the gene matches. Germline V gives CDR1 SGHDN, CDR2 FVKESK.

Remarks on this clonotype: A much larger clonotype is one base distant, so this may be a read error. J is TRBJ2-1 and V is TRBV20-1; D is possibly TRBD1 (5 bases). Trimming removed 1 base from V and 9 bases from J, with 7 bases in between. Germline V CDR1 and CDR2: DFQATT, SNEGSKA (reference sequence). The CDR3 loop spans 11 amino acids. The DNA for the CDR3 is TGCAGTGCTAGAGGGGGCACTGAGCAGTTCTTC. Residues: CSARGGTEQFF.

The chain joins TRBV20-1 to TRBJ2-1; D uncertain. CDR1 DFQATT and CDR2 SNEGSKA come from the germline V gene (reference sequence). This CDR3 has 13 residues. V was trimmed by 0 bases and J by 8 bases, leaving 11 bases between them. The CDR3 loop reads CSARDLAGHEQFF. CDR3 coding DNA: TGCAGTGCTAGAGATCTCGCAGGCCATGAGCAGTTCTTC.

This clonotype showed up many times. This chain joins TRBV20-1 and TRBJ2-1; 11 nucleotides line up with TRBD2. V lost 4 bases to trimming and J lost 9 bases; unmatched junction nucleotides: 8. CDR3 length: 14 amino acids. Germline V gives CDR1 DFQATT, CDR2 SNEGSKA (reference sequence). The CDR3 region has the DNA TGCAGTGCTAACCCACTGGGACTAGCGGCTGAGCAGTTCTTC. Residues: CSANPLGLAAEQFF.

The rearrangement joins TRBV20-1 to TRBJ2-5; maybe TRBD2 (6 bases). This CDR3 has 14 amino acids. Germline V gene data show CDR1 as DFQATT and CDR2 as SNEGSKA (reference sequence). Between the trimmed V and J ends, which lost 5 bases and 0 bases, there was a span of 13 bases. CDR3 in DNA: TGCAGTGCTCCGGTCGGGGGAAACCAAGAGACCCAGTACTTC. As protein: CSAPVGGNQETQYF.